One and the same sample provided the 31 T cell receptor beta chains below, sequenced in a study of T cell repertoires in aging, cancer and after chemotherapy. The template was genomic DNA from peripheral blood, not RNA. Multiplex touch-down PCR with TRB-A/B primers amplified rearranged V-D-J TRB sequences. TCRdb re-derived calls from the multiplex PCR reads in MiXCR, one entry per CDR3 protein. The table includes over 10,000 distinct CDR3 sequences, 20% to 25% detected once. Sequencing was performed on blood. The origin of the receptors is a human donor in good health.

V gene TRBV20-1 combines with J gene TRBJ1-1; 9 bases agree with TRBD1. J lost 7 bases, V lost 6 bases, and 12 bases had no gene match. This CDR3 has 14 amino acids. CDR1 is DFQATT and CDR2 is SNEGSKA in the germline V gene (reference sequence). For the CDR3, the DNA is TGCAGTGCGGGGAAACCGGGACAGGGAATTGAAGCTTTCTTT. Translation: CSAGKPGQGIEAFF.

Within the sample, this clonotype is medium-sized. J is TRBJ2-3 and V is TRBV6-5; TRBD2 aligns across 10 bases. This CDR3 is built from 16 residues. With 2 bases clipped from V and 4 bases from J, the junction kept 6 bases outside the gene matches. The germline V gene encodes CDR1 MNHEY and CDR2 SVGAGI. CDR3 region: CASSYGSSGGADTQYF. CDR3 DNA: TGTGCCAGCAGTTACGGAAGCAGCGGGGGGGCAGATACGCAGTATTTT.

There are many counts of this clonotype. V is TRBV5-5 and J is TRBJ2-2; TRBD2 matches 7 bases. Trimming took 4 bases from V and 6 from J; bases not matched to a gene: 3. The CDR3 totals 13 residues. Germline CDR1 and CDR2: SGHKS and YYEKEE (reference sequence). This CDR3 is CASSPAGAGELFF. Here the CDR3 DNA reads TGTGCCAGCAGCCCGGCGGGGGCCGGGGAGCTGTTTTTT.

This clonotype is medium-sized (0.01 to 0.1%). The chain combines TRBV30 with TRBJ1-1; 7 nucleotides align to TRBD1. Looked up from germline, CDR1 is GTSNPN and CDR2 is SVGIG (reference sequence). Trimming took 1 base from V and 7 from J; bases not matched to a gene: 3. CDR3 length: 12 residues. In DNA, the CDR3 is TGTGCCTGGAGTGACCAGGGGGTTGAAGCTTTCTTT. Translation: CAWSDQGVEAFF.

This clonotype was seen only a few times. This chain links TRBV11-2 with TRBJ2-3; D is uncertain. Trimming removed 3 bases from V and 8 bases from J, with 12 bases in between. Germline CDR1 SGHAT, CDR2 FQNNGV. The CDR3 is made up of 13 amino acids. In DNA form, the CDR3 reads TGTGCCAGCAGCTTCATCGTAGAAATTACGCAGTATTTT. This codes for CASSFIVEITQYF.

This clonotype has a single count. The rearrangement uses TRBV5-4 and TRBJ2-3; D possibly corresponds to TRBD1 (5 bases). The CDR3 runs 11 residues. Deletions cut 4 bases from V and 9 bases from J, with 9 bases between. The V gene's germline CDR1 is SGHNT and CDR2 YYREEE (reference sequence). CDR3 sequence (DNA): TGTGCCAGCAGCGGGGCCTACACGCAGTATTTT. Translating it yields CASSGAYTQYF.

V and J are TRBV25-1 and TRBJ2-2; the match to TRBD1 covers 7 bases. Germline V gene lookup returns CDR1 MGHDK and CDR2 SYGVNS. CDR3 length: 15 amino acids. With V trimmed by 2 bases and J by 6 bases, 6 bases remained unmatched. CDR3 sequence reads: CASSEGQEDAGELFF. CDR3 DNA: TGTGCCAGCAGTGAAGGACAGGAGGATGCCGGGGAGCTGTTTTTT.

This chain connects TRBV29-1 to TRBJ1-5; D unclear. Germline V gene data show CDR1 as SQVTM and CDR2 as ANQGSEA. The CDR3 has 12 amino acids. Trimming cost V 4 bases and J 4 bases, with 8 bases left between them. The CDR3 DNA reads TGCAGCGTTGGAGACGGAAATCAGCCCCAGCATTTT. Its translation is CSVGDGNQPQHF.

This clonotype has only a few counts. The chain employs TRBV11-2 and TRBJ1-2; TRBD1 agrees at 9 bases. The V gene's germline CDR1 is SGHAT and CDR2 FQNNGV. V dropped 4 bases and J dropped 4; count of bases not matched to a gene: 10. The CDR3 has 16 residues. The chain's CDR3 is CASSSIRGQGGYGYTF. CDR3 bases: TGTGCCAGCAGCTCGATCAGGGGACAGGGAGGCTATGGCTACACCTTC.

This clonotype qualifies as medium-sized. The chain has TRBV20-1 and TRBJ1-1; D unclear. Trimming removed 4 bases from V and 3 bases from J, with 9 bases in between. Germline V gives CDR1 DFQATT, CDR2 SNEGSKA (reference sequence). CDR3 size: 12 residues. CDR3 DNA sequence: TGCAGTGCTACTCGGAGGGACACTGAAGCTTTCTTT. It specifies CSATRRDTEAFF.

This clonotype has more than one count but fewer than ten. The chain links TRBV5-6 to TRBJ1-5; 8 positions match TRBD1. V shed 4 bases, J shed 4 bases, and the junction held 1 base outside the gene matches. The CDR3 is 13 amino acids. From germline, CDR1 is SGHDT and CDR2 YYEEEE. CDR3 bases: TGTGCCAGCAGCGGACAGGGTAATCAGCCCCAGCATTTT. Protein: CASSGQGNQPQHF.

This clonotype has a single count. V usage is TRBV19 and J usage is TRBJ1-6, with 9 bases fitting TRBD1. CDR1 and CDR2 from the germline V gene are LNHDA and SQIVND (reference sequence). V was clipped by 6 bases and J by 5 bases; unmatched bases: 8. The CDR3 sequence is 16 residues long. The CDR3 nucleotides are TGTGCCAGTAGGAACACCGGACAGGGGAATAATTCACCCCTCCACTTT. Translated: CASRNTGQGNNSPLHF.

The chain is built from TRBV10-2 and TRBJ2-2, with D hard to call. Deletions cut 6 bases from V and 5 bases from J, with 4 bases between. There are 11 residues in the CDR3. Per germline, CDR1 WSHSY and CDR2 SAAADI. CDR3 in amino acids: CASSRTGELFF. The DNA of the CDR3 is TGCGCCAGCAGCCGTACCGGGGAGCTGTTTTTT.

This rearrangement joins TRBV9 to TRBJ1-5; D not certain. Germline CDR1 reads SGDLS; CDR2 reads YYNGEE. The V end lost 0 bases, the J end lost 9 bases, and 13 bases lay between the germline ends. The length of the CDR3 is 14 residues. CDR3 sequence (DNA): TGTGCCAGCAGCGTAGGGACGGGGAAAGGGCCCCAGCATTTT. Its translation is CASSVGTGKGPQHF. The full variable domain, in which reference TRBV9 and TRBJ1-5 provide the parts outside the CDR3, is DSGVTQTPKHLITATGQRVTLRCSPRSGDLSVYWYQQSLDQGLQFLIQYYNGEERAKGNILERFSAQQFPDLHSELNLSSLELGDSALYFCASSVGTGKGPQHFGDGTRLSIL.

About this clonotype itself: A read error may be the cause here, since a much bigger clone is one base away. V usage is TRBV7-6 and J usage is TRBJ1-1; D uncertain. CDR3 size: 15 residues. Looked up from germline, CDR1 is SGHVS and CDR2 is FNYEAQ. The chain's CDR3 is CARSLEGLWSTEAFF. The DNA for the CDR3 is TGTGCCAGAAGCTTAGAAGGGCTCTGGAGCACTGAAGCTTTCTTT.

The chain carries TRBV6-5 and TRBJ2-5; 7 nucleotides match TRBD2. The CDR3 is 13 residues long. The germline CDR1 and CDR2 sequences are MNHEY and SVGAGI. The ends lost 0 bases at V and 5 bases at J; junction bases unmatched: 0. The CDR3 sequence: CASSYSSGETQYF. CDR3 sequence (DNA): TGTGCCAGCAGTTACTCTAGCGGGGAGACCCAGTACTTC.

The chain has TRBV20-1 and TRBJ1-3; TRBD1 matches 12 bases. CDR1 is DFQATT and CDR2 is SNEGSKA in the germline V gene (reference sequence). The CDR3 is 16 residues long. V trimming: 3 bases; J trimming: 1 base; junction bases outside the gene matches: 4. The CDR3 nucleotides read TGCAGTGCTAGCTGGGACAGGGGGCTTTCTGGAAACACCATATATTTT. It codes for CSASWDRGLSGNTIYF.

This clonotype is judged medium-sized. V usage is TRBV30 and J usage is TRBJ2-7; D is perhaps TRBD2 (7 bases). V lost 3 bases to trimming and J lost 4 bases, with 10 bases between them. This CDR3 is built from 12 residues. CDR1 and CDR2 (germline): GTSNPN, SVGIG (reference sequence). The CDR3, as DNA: TGTGCCTGGAGCAGGGGAGGGTACGAGCAGTACTTC. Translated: CAWSRGGYEQYF.

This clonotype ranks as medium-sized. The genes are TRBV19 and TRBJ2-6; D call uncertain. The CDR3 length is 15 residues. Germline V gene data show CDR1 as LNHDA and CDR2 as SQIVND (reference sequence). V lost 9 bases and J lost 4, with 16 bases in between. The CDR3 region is CASNDVGPGANVLTF. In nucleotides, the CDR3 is TGTGCCAGCAATGATGTGGGTCCCGGGGCCAACGTCCTGACTTTC.

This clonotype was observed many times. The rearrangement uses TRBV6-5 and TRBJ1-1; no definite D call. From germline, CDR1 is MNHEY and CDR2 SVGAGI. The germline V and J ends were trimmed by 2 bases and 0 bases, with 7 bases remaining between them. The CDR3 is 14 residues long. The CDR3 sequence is CASSYGVMNTEAFF. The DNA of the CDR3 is TGTGCCAGCAGTTACGGGGTAATGAACACTGAAGCTTTCTTT.

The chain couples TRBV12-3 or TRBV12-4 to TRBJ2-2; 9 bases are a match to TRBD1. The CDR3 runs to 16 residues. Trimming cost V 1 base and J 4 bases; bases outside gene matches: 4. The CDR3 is CASSLGDRVATGELFF. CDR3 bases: TGTGCCAGCAGTTTAGGGGACAGGGTAGCCACCGGGGAGCTGTTTTTT.

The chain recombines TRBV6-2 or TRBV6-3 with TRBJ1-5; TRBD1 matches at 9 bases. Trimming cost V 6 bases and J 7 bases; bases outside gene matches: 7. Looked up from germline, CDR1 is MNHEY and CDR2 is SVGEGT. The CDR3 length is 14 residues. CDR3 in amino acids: CASRDTGGRQPQHF. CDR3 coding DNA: TGTGCCAGCAGGGATACAGGGGGCAGACAGCCCCAGCATTTT.

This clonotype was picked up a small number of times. The CDR3 DNA follows: TGTGCCAGCAGTTACTCTTGGACGAAAAGCAATCAGCCCCAGCATTTT. Its protein product is CASSYSWTKSNQPQHF. The genes are TRBV6-2 or TRBV6-3 and TRBJ1-5, with unresolved D. The CDR3 totals 16 residues. Trimming took off 0 bases at V and 1 base at J, with 10 bases between the two ends. Germline V gene sequence: CDR1 MNHEY, CDR2 SVGEGT.

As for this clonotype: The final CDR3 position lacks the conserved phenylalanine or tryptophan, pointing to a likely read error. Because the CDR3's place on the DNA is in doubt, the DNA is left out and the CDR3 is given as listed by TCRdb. CDR3 residues: CASSRPPAGAGGI. The gene calls are TRBV4-3 and TRBJ1-1; the tabulated D call, TRBD1, remains unverified against the DNA. The CDR3 has 13 residues if both end residues are counted. The germline gives CDR1 LGHNA, CDR2 YSLEER.

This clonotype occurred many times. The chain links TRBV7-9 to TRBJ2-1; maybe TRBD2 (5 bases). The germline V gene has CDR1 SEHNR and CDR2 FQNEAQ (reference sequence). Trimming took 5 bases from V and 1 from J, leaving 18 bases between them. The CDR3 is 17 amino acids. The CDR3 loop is CASSLYYGDRSYNEQFF. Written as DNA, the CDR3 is TGTGCCAGCAGCCTTTATTACGGGGATCGATCCTACAATGAGCAGTTCTTC.

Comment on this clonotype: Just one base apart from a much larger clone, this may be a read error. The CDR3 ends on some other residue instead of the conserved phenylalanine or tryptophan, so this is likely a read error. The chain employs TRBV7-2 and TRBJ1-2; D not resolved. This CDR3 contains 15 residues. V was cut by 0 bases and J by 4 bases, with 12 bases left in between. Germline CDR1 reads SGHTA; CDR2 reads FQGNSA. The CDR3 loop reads CASSLAGLSGYGYTL. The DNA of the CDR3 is TGTGCCAGCAGCTTAGCAGGGCTGTCGGGCTATGGCTACACCTTA.

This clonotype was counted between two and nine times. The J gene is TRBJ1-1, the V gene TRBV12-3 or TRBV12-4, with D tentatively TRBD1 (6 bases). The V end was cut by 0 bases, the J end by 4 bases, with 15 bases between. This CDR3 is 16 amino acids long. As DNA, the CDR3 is TGTGCCAGCAGTTTAGCGCGGGGAGGGGGTACCACTGAAGCTTTCTTT. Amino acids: CASSLARGGGTTEAFF.

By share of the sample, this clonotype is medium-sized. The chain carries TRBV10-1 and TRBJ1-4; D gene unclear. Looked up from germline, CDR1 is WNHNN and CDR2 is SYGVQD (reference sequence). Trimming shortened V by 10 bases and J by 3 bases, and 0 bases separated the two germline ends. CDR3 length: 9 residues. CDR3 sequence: CATNEKLFF. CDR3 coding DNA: TGCGCCACTAATGAAAAACTGTTTTTT.

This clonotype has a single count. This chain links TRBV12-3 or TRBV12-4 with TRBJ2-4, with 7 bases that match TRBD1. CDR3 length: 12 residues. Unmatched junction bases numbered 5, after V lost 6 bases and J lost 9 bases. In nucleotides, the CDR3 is TGTGCCAGCAGCCGACAGGGAATCATTCAGTACTTC. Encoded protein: CASSRQGIIQYF.

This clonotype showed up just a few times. The CDR3 region is CASSQGGQNSGNTIYF. The CDR3 region has the DNA TGCGCCAGCAGCCAAGGGGGGCAAAACTCTGGAAACACCATATATTTT. The chain couples TRBV4-3 to TRBJ1-3; D possibly corresponds to TRBD1 (6 bases). The length of the CDR3 is 16 residues. With 1 base removed from V and 0 bases from J, the gap between germline ends came to 10 bases. Germline V gives CDR1 LGHNA, CDR2 YSLEER.

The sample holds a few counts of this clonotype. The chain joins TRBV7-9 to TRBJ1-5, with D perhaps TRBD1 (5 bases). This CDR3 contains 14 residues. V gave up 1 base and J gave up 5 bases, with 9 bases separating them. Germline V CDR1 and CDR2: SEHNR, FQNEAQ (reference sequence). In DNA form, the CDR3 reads TGTGCCAGCAGCTTAGACAGGACTGATCAGCCCCAGCATTTT. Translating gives CASSLDRTDQPQHF.